This T cell receptor (beta chain) was captured by sequencing in a study of Ad26.COV2.S vaccination and SARS-CoV-2 variants. Study background: Ad26.COV2.S shots went into the muscle once or twice, 56 days apart. General observations from the study: There was reportedly substantial breadth in spike-specific CD8+ and CD4+ T cell responses after vaccination.

With 6 bases removed from V and 3 bases from J, the gap between germline ends came to 18 bases. The CDR3 spans 16 residues. Germline values: CDR1 LNHNV, CDR2 YYDKDF (reference sequence). Treatment noted: about 20 received Ad26.COV2.S at low or high dose, single or two shots; 5 received placebo; per-sample allocation not given. Samples analyzed were those drawn on day 63 after the first vaccine or placebo injection. SARS-CoV-2 spike from the Wuhan strain was encoded by the vaccine, an Ad26 vector. The table came from immunoSEQ multiplex PCR; TCRdb's copy has only in-frame clones and leaves some out. The table has roughly 700,000 clones, approximately 88% seen once. About this clone itself: What it binds is not known.

This TCR derives from a person aged 18 to 65 who received the Ad26.COV2.S COVID-19 vaccine or a placebo. V gene TRBV15 combines with J gene TRBJ2-1; TRBD1 is a possible D gene (8 bases). The sequenced sample was peripheral blood, obtained in a trial of Ad26.COV2.S vaccine versus placebo. CDR3 coding DNA: TGTGCCACCAGGCGCCAGGGGGCTAGCGGCTACAATGAGCAGTTCTTC. This sequence encodes CATRRQGASGYNEQFF.